The 32 T cell receptor beta chains given below trace back to one sample, sequenced in a study of blood T cell repertoires in COVID-19. The repertoire was sequenced with immunoSEQ multiplex PCR; TCRdb's copy has only in-frame clones and lacks some. The sample carries 90,000 to 120,000 clones, roughly 90% recorded once. Sequenced sample: peripheral blood. The receptors come from a man aged 35-49 years with active or convalescent COVID-19.

The count of this clone is one. The CDR3: CATSDKTSGWEQFF. CDR3 coding DNA: TGTGCCACCAGTGATAAGACTAGCGGGTGGGAGCAGTTCTTC. The chain joins TRBV24-1 to TRBJ2-1; 10 bases align to TRBD2. The V segment lost 3 bases and the J segment 10 bases; nucleotides outside the gene matches: 5. Per germline, CDR1 KGHDR and CDR2 SFDVKD. The CDR3 totals 14 residues.

V usage is TRBV4-1 and J usage is TRBJ1-5, with D unclear. This CDR3 has 14 residues. Germline loops: CDR1 MGHRA, CDR2 YSYEKL. Trimming took 1 base from V and 3 from J, leaving 7 bases between them. This chain's CDR3 is CASSQATANQPQHF. The DNA of the CDR3 is TGCGCCAGCAGCCAAGCAACAGCCAATCAGCCCCAGCATTTT.

This chain connects TRBV10-2 to TRBJ1-1; 7 positions agree with TRBD1. The CDR3 contains 15 residues. Per germline, CDR1 WSHSY and CDR2 SAAADI. After removal of 1 base from V and 1 base from J, the junction contained 3 bases not matched to a gene. The CDR3 region is CASSEYHRGNTEAFF. The CDR3 DNA reads as TGCGCCAGCAGTGAGTATCACAGGGGGAACACTGAAGCTTTCTTT.

V gene TRBV7-2 combines with J gene TRBJ2-2; 13 positions agree with TRBD2. V trimming: 4 bases; J trimming: 6 bases; junction bases outside the gene matches: 5. The germline CDR1 and CDR2 sequences are SGHTA and FQGNSA. The CDR3 contains 16 residues. CDR3 loop: CASSSAGLAGSGELFF. For the CDR3, the DNA is TGTGCCAGCAGCTCCGCGGGACTAGCGGGATCCGGGGAGCTGTTTTTT.

This chain joins TRBV27 and TRBJ2-1; TRBD2 is a possible D gene (6 bases). The CDR3 has 15 residues. Per the germline V gene, CDR1 is MNHEY and CDR2 is SMNVEV (reference sequence). With 4 bases removed from V and 0 bases from J, the gap between germline ends came to 10 bases. In DNA form, the CDR3 reads TGTGCCAGCAGTTCGGGACTGAGCTCCTACAATGAGCAGTTCTTC. Its translation is CASSSGLSSYNEQFF.

For the CDR3, the DNA is TGCGCCAGCAGCCAAGACCGGGACGGGAGGACTGAAGCTTTCTTT. This sequence encodes CASSQDRDGRTEAFF. This chain joins TRBV4-3 and TRBJ1-1; TRBD1 is a possible D gene (5 bases). CDR1 is LGHNA and CDR2 is YSLEER in the germline V gene. V lost 0 bases and J lost 5, with 13 bases in between. There are 15 residues in the CDR3.

This sequence joins TRBV6-5 and TRBJ1-3; no firm D call. This CDR3 is built from 11 residues. Trimming removed 5 bases at V and 4 bases at J, with 3 bases between. Germline V gene lookup returns CDR1 MNHEY and CDR2 SVGAGI. CDR3 loop: CASSLGNTIYF. DNA for the CDR3: TGTGCCAGCAGTCTAGGAAACACCATATATTTT.

This chain connects TRBV15 to TRBJ1-2; D perhaps matches TRBD1 (5 bases). The CDR3 is 13 amino acids. Trimming removed 1 base from V and 5 bases from J, with 8 bases in between. Germline V gene sequence: CDR1 LNHNV, CDR2 YYDKDF (reference sequence). CDR3 DNA sequence: TGTGCCACCAGCAGAGTCGGGGGTTATGGCTACACCTTC. Translation: CATSRVGGYGYTF.

The chain couples TRBV2 to TRBJ2-2, with 14 positions matching TRBD2. After removal of 8 bases from V and 1 base from J, the junction contained 9 bases not matched to a gene. The CDR3 runs 18 residues. Germline CDR1 is SNHLY and CDR2 is FYNNEI. The CDR3 is CASRPGLAGAKNTGELFF. The CDR3 coding sequence is TGTGCCAGCCGACCGGGACTAGCGGGAGCCAAGAACACCGGGGAGCTGTTTTTT. The entire variable domain, with the rest obtained from reference TRBV2 and TRBJ2-2, is as follows: EPEVTQTPSHQVTQMGQEVILRCVPISNHLYFYWYRQILGQKVEFLVSFYNNEISEKSEIFDDQFSVERPDGSNFTLKIRSTKLEDSAMYFCASRPGLAGAKNTGELFFGEGSRLTVL.

On this clone: Compared with germline, one end of the junction differs, possibly owing to a read error. The chain combines TRBV7-9 with TRBJ1-2; 8 positions match TRBD1. The CDR3 covers 14 residues. CDR1 is SEHNR, CDR2 FQNEAQ, per germline (reference sequence). In DNA form, the CDR3 reads TGTGCCAGCAGCCAAAACAGGGAACAGGGGGTTTTTGACTTC. Protein: CASSQNREQGVFDF. Together with reference TRBV7-9 and TRBJ1-2, the CDR3 gives the full variable domain: DTGVSQNPRHKITKRGQNVTFRCDPISEHNRLYWYRQTLGQGPEFLTYFQNEAQLEKSRLLSDRFSAERPKGSFSTLEIQRTEQGDSAMYLCASSQNREQGVFDFGSGTRLTVV.

The V call is TRBV28, the J call TRBJ2-1; 8 bases map to TRBD2. CDR3 length: 16 residues. Germline CDR1 and CDR2: MDHEN and SYDVKM. V lost 11 bases to trimming and J lost 7 bases; unmatched junction nucleotides: 19. The CDR3 is CASARRGGYVMNEQFF. Here the CDR3 DNA reads TGTGCCTCTGCTAGACGGGGGGGATACGTTATGAATGAGCAGTTCTTC.

The CDR3 DNA reads as TGTGCCAGCAGCTTAATGCGCTTTAACACCGGGGAGCTGTTTTTT. Its translation is CASSLMRFNTGELFF. The J gene is TRBJ2-2, the V gene TRBV7-2, with no clear D. Trimming stripped 2 bases from V and 2 bases from J, with 9 bases between. CDR1 SGHTA and CDR2 FQGNSA come from the germline V gene. This CDR3 spans 15 amino acids.

The rearrangement uses TRBV30 and TRBJ1-6, with D perhaps matching TRBD1 (5 bases). Germline CDR1 reads GTSNPN; CDR2 reads SVGIG (reference sequence). With 1 base removed from V and 8 bases from J, the gap between germline ends came to 15 bases. This CDR3 has 15 residues. This CDR3 reads CAWSAQGKDDSPLHF. DNA for the CDR3: TGTGCCTGGAGTGCGCAGGGTAAAGATGATTCACCCCTCCACTTT.

Written as DNA, the CDR3 is TGTGCCAGCAGCTTAGGGCAGGGAGGCACCGGGGAGCTGTTTTTT. Translation gives CASSLGQGGTGELFF. The chain uses TRBV7-9 and TRBJ2-2, with D perhaps TRBD2 (6 bases). Germline loops: CDR1 SEHNR, CDR2 FQNEAQ (reference sequence). The CDR3 covers 15 residues. V was cut by 1 base and J by 4 bases, with 10 bases left in between.

The rearrangement joins TRBV6-6 to TRBJ1-2; TRBD1 might be the D (5 bases). V lost 0 bases to trimming and J lost 8 bases, with 13 bases between them. There are 14 residues in the CDR3. CDR1 MNHNY and CDR2 SVGAGI come from the germline V gene (reference sequence). The CDR3 is CASSYSNGGDGYTF. The DNA of the CDR3 is TGTGCCAGCAGTTACTCGAATGGAGGGGACGGCTACACCTTC.

J is TRBJ1-1 and V is TRBV7-8; 8 positions agree with TRBD1. The V and J ends lost 3 bases and 2 bases, in that order; junction bases with no gene match: 2. CDR3 length: 14 residues. Germline loops: CDR1 SGHVS, CDR2 FQNEAQ. The CDR3 protein is CASSLDRVNTEAFF. The CDR3 nucleotides read TGTGCCAGCAGCTTGGACAGGGTAAACACTGAAGCTTTCTTT.

The CDR3 loop is CASSLLATGEQFF. The CDR3 DNA follows: TGTGCCAGCAGTTTGCTAGCAACGGGTGAGCAGTTCTTC. The chain carries TRBV6-4 and TRBJ2-1, with D perhaps TRBD2 (5 bases). With 5 bases removed from V and 9 bases from J, the gap between germline ends came to 14 bases. The CDR3 sequence is 13 residues long. Germline V gene data show CDR1 as MRHNA and CDR2 as SNTAGT.

The chain links TRBV27 to TRBJ2-7; 10 nucleotides match TRBD2. J was trimmed by 3 bases and V by 4 bases; bases with no gene match: 9. The CDR3 runs 16 residues. Per the germline V gene, CDR1 is MNHEY and CDR2 is SMNVEV (reference sequence). CDR3 protein: CASSSVRTSGIYEQYF. CDR3 nucleotide sequence: TGTGCCAGCAGTTCCGTACGGACTAGCGGAATCTACGAGCAGTACTTC.

This chain connects TRBV30 to TRBJ1-2; 8 bases match TRBD1. With V trimmed by 7 bases and J by 3 bases, 7 bases remained unmatched. Germline CDR1 reads GTSNPN; CDR2 reads SVGIG (reference sequence). The CDR3 has 13 amino acids. The CDR3 region has the DNA TGTGCCTTCGAGCAGGGGGCTTACTATGGCTACACCTTC. It yields the protein CAFEQGAYYGYTF.

This clone appeared a single time. The gene calls are TRBV18 and TRBJ1-1; 7 bases match TRBD1. CDR1 and CDR2 from the germline V gene are KGHSH and LQKENI. V gave up 3 bases and J gave up 6 bases; unmatched junction bases: 4. This CDR3 is 13 amino acids long. The CDR3 coding sequence is TGTGCCAGCTCACCCTCCAGGGGGGCTGAAGCTTTCTTT. Its translation is CASSPSRGAEAFF.

The rearrangement links TRBV18 to TRBJ1-2, with 8 positions matching TRBD1. Germline-derived CDR1 and CDR2 are KGHSH and LQKENI. This CDR3 region has 17 residues. V was pared by 0 bases and J by 6 bases, with 12 bases of the junction left unmatched. The CDR3 sequence is CASSPPFSGQGTDGYTF. As DNA, the CDR3 is TGTGCCAGCTCACCACCCTTCTCAGGACAGGGAACGGATGGCTACACCTTC.

The CDR3 DNA sequence: TGTGCCAGTAGGCGGCAGGGCACCTACGAGCAGTACTTC. It specifies CASRRQGTYEQYF. The chain couples TRBV19 to TRBJ2-7; D is possibly TRBD1 (5 bases). This CDR3 contains 13 residues. CDR1 is LNHDA and CDR2 is SQIVND in the germline V gene (reference sequence). V was pared by 6 bases and J by 2 bases, with 11 bases between.

This clone showed up just a few times. J is TRBJ1-6 and V is TRBV28, with D uncertain. There are 11 residues in the CDR3. Trimming left V 6 bases short and J 7 bases short, with 4 bases between. The germline V gene has CDR1 MDHEN and CDR2 SYDVKM. In nucleotides, the CDR3 is TGTGCCAGCAGCCTAAATTCACCCCTCCACTTT. Residues: CASSLNSPLHF.

This clone appeared a single time. V gene TRBV6-1 combines with J gene TRBJ2-5; D remains unclear. Germline lookup yields CDR1 MNHNS and CDR2 SASEGT. Trimming took 6 bases from V and 5 from J, leaving 10 bases between them. The CDR3 loop spans 12 amino acids. CDR3 sequence: CASRSIVETQYF. The CDR3 DNA sequence: TGTGCCAGCAGGTCGATAGTCGAGACCCAGTACTTC.

As for this clone: Other DNA sequences in this specimen translate into the identical CDR3. V gene TRBV29-1 combines with J gene TRBJ1-2; possible D gene TRBD1, 6 bases. From germline, CDR1 is SQVTM and CDR2 ANQGSEA. V was pared by 4 bases and J by 4 bases, with 7 bases between. The CDR3 covers 11 residues. CDR3 amino acids: CSVGTVYGYTF. In DNA form, the CDR3 reads TGCAGCGTTGGGACAGTCTATGGCTACACCTTC.

The chain has TRBV3-1 (or the pseudogene TRBV3-2) and TRBJ2-6; D unresolved. This CDR3 comprises 14 residues. CDR1 LGHDT and CDR2 YNNKEL come from the germline V gene (reference sequence). Trimming pared 3 bases from V and 1 base from J, leaving 4 bases between. CDR3 in amino acids: CASSQRSGANVLTF. In DNA form, the CDR3 reads TGTGCCAGCAGCCAGCGGTCTGGGGCCAACGTCCTGACTTTC.

This clone was seen a few times. The chain has TRBV21-1 and TRBJ2-7; the DNA was not compared with TRBD1, the D call given in the table. TRBV21-1 counts as a pseudogene. The CDR3 length is 14 residues. The CDR3 here is CASSKRQGVYEQYF. The CDR3, as DNA: TGTGCCAGCAGCAAGCGACAGGGAGTCTACGAGCAGTACTTC.

This clone has just one count. The rearrangement uses TRBV10-3 and TRBJ1-1; D remains ambiguous. CDR1 is ENHRY and CDR2 is SYGVKD in the germline V gene. This CDR3 has 14 residues. V gave up 6 bases and J gave up 1 base, with 12 bases separating them. The CDR3 DNA reads TGTGCCATCAGCGTGAGGGCAGGGAACACTGAAGCTTTCTTT. Residues: CAISVRAGNTEAFF.

The CDR3, as DNA: TGTGCCAGCAGTCCTGGGACAGGGGAAACAGATACGCAGTATTTT. The encoded protein is CASSPGTGETDTQYF. The chain employs TRBV25-1 and TRBJ2-3; TRBD1 agrees at 10 bases. V was pared by 5 bases and J by 3 bases, with 5 bases of the junction left unmatched. This CDR3 has 15 residues. Germline CDR1 and CDR2: MGHDK and SYGVNS.

This sequence joins TRBV7-9 and TRBJ2-2; D is unclear. The germline CDR1 and CDR2 sequences are SEHNR and FQNEAQ (reference sequence). The length of the CDR3 is 16 residues. Trimming removed 5 bases from V and 4 bases from J, with 17 bases in between. CDR3 coding DNA: TGTGCCAGCAGCCCCCCCGTAGGCCCGGGCACCGGGGAGCTGTTTTTT. As protein: CASSPPVGPGTGELFF.

The chain has TRBV5-4 and TRBJ2-3, with 7 nucleotides matching TRBD1. The length of the CDR3 is 13 residues. The germline CDR1 and CDR2 sequences are SGHNT and YYREEE (reference sequence). V shed 4 bases and J 6 bases; nucleotides not matched to a gene: 5. CDR3: CASSPTGLDTQYF. The CDR3 bases are TGTGCCAGCAGCCCGACAGGGTTGGATACGCAGTATTTT.

The chain couples TRBV28 to TRBJ1-1; D gene uncertain. The CDR3 runs 11 residues. Trimming left V 6 bases short and J 7 bases short, with 9 bases between. The germline CDR1 and CDR2 sequences are MDHEN and SYDVKM. CDR3 DNA: TGTGCCAGCAGCCGTCGTTATGAAGCTTTCTTT. Protein product: CASSRRYEAFF. Using reference TRBV28 and TRBJ1-1 for the parts outside the CDR3, the full variable domain is DVKVTQSSRYLVKRTGEKVFLECVQDMDHENMFWYRQDPGLGLRLIYFSYDVKMKEKGDIPEGYSVSREKKERFSLILESASTNQTSMYLCASSRRYEAFFGQGTRLTVV.